Listed below are T cell receptor beta chains from one sample, sequenced in a study of T cell responses to AZD1222 COVID-19 vaccine. Produced via immunoSEQ multiplex PCR; TCRdb's table is partial and in-frame only. The table includes under 200,000 clones, 88% detected once. The material was peripheral blood, obtained 28 days after the second AZD1222 dose. Source of these receptors: an adult who received the AZD1222 COVID-19 vaccine. The CDR3 runs from the conserved cysteine through the conserved F or W. The D gene is left open where the match is weak. A row's size may be missing; if present it is once, few, many or a size class.

TRBJ2-3	-	-	TRBV10-3	TGTGCCATCAGTGACGAGCGGAGAGATACGCAGTATTTT	CAISDERRDTQYF
TRBJ1-2	few	TRBD1	TRBV5-1	TGCGCCAGCAGCCTCCGACAGGGGATGGCCTATGGCTACACCTTC	CASSLRQGMAYGYTF
TRBJ2-6	-	-	TRBV5-1	TGCGCCAGCAGATTCCAGGCTGACTCTGGGGCCAACGTCCTGACTTTC	CASRFQADSGANVLTF
TRBJ2-1	-	-	TRBV19	TGTGCCAGTAGTCCCCCGGGATTTGATAGGTTCTTC	CASSPPGFDRFF
TRBJ1-3	-	-	TRBV9	TGTGCCAGCAGCGTAGTTGGGGCAGGAAACACCATATATTTT	CASSVVGAGNTIYF
TRBJ1-2	-	-	TRBV28	TGTGCCAGCAGTTTATTCTCGGAAAACTATGGCTACACCTTC	CASSLFSENYGYTF
TRBJ1-1	-	-	TRBV9	TGTGCCAGCAGCGTCGCCGCAGCAAACACTGAAGCTTTCTTT	CASSVAAANTEAFF
TRBJ1-1	once	TRBD1	TRBV6-1	TGTGCCAGCAGTGAAAGGTCCAGGGGGGCGGGCACTGAAGCTTTCTTT	CASSERSRGAGTEAFF
TRBJ2-7	-	-	TRBV19	TGTGCCAGTAGTCACGACCCCAAGGCCTACGAGCAGTACTTC	CASSHDPKAYEQYF
TRBJ2-7	-	-	TRBV6-2/TRBV6-3	TGTGCCAGCAGTTACTCTAGGACGCTCGAGTACTACGAGCAGTACTTC	CASSYSRTLEYYEQYF
TRBJ1-6	-	TRBD1	TRBV6-4	TGTGCCAGCAGTGAGGCCACAGGGGACGATTCACCCCTCCACTTT	CASSEATGDDSPLHF
TRBJ2-7	-	-	TRBV13	TGTGCCAGCAGCTTAGGTCTCCTCTCCTACGAGCAGTACTTC	CASSLGLLSYEQYF
TRBJ1-2	-	-	TRBV7-9	TGTGCCAGCAGCTTAGTTGAATACTATGGCTACACCTTC	CASSLVEYYGYTF
TRBJ2-1	-	-	TRBV12-3/TRBV12-4	TGTGCCAGCAGCCCCAGATCACTCCCCCTCCAGTTCTTC	CASSPRSLPLQFF
TRBJ2-2	-	TRBD2	TRBV15	TGTGCCACCAGCAGGATAGCGGGCGCGAACACCGGGGAGCTGTTTTTT	CATSRIAGANTGELFF